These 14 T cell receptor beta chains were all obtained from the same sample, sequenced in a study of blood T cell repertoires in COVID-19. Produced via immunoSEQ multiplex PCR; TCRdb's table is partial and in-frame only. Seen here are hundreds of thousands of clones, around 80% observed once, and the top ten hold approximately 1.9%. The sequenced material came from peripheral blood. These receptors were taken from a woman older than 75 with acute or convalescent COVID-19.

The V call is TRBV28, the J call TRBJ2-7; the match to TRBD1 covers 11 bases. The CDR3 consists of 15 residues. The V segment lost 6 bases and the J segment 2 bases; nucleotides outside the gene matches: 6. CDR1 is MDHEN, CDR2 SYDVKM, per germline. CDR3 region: CASRPPGQGAYEQYF. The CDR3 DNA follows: TGTGCCAGCAGACCCCCGGGACAGGGGGCCTACGAGCAGTACTTC.

DNA of the CDR3: TGTGCCAGCAGCCTAGGGGGGGCCGAAGATACGCAGTATTTT. Encoded protein: CASSLGGAEDTQYF. This chain links TRBV7-3 with TRBJ2-3; the D gene is possibly TRBD2 (7 bases). The CDR3 extends over 14 amino acids. V dropped 5 bases and J dropped 5 bases, with 14 bases sitting between them. The V gene's germline CDR1 is SGHTA and CDR2 FQGTGA.

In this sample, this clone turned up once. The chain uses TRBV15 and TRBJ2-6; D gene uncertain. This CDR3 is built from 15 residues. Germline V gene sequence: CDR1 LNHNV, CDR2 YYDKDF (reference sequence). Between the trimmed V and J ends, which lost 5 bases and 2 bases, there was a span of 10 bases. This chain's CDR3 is CATSERVTGANVLTF. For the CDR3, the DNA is TGTGCCACCAGCGAACGGGTTACTGGGGCCAACGTCCTGACTTTC.

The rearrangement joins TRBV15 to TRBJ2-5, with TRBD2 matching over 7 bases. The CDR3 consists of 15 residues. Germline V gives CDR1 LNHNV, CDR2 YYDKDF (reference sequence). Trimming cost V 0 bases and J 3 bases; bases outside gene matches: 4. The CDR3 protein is CATSRDIGGKETQYF. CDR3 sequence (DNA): TGTGCCACCAGCAGAGATATCGGGGGGAAAGAGACCCAGTACTTC.

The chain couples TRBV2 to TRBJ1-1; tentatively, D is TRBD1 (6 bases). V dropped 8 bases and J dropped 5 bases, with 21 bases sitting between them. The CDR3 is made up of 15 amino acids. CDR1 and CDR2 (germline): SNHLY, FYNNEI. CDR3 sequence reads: CASSLAGGRVTEAFF. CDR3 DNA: TGTGCCAGCTCTCTGGCGGGGGGGCGCGTGACTGAAGCTTTCTTT.

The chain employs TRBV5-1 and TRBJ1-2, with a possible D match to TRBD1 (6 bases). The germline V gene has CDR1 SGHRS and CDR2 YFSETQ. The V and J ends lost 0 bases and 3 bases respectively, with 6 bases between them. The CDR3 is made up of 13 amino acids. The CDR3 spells CASSLGTDYGYTF. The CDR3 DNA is TGCGCCAGCAGCTTGGGGACAGACTATGGCTACACCTTC.

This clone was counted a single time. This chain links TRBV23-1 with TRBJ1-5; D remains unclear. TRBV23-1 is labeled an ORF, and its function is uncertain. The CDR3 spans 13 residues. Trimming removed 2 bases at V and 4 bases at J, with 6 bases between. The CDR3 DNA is TGCGCCAGCAGTCAACCGGAGAATCAGCCCCAGCATTTT. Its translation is CASSQPENQPQHF.

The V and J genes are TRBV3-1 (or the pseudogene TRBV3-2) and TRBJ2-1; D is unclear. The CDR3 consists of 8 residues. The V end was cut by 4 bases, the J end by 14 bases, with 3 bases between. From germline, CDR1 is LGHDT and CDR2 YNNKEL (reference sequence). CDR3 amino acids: CASSPKFF. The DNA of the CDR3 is TGTGCCAGCAGCCCAAAGTTCTTC.

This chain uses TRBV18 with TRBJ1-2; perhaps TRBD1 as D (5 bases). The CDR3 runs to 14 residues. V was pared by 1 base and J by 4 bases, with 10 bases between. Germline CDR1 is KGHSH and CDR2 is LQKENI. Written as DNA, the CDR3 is TGTGCCAGCTCACCACTGGGGGAGGCCTATGGCTACACCTTC. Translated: CASSPLGEAYGYTF.

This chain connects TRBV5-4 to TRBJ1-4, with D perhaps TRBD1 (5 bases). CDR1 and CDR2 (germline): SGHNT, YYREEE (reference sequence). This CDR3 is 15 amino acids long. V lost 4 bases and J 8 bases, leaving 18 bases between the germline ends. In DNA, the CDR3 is TGTGCCAGCAGCCCCGGGGGGGAGGCTGGGGAAAAACTGTTTTTT. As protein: CASSPGGEAGEKLFF.

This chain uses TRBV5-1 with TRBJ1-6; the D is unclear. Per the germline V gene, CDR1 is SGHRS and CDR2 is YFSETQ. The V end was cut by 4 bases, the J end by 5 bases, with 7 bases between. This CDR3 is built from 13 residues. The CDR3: CASSLTDNSPLHF. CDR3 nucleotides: TGCGCCAGCAGCCTAACGGATAATTCACCCCTCCACTTT.

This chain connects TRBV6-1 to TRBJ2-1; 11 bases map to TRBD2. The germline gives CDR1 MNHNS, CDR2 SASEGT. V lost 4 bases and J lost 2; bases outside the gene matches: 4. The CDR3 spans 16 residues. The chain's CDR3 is CASSAGLAVTYNEQFF. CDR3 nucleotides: TGTGCCAGCAGTGCGGGACTAGCGGTTACCTACAATGAGCAGTTCTTC.

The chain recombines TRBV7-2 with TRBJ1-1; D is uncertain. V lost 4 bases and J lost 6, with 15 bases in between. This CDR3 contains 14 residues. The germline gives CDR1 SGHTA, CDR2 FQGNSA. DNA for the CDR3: TGTGCCAGCAGCTCCCCACGGGTCGGAGCTGAAGCTTTCTTT. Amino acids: CASSSPRVGAEAFF. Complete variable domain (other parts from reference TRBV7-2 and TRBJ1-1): GAGVSQSPSNKVTEKGKDVELRCDPISGHTALYWYRQSLGQGLEFLIYFQGNSAPDKSGLPSDRFSAERTGGSVSTLTIQRTQQEDSAVYLCASSSPRVGAEAFFGQGTRLTVV.

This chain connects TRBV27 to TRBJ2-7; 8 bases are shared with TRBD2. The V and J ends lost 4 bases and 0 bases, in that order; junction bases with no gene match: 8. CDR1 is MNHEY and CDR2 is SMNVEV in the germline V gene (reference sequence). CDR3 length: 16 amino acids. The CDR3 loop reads CASSSYSGETSYEQYF. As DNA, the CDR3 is TGTGCCAGCAGTTCATATAGCGGGGAAACCTCCTACGAGCAGTACTTC.